This entry lists 13 T cell receptor beta chains sequenced from one sample in a study of OX40 agonist ivuxolimab in advanced cancers. Measured with immunoSEQ multiplex PCR; TCRdb has only the in-frame clones, and not every one. The sample consists of about 40,000 clones, more than 70% of them appearing once. Source: CD4+ or CD8+ T cells sorted from blood, taken in a trial of the OX40 agonist ivuxolimab. These receptors were collected from an adult with an advanced solid tumor such as melanoma, head and neck, liver or kidney cancer.

This sequence joins TRBV28 and TRBJ1-4, with D tentatively TRBD1 (6 bases). The CDR3 is 17 amino acids. Trimming shortened V by 4 bases and J by 1 base, and 16 bases separated the two germline ends. The germline V gene encodes CDR1 MDHEN and CDR2 SYDVKM. The CDR3 loop reads CASSSGWDTGTNEKLFF. The CDR3 nucleotides read TGTGCCAGCAGTTCGGGTTGGGACACGGGAACTAATGAAAAACTGTTTTTT.

The J gene is TRBJ1-5, the V gene TRBV9, with D possibly being TRBD1 (5 bases). CDR1 is SGDLS and CDR2 is YYNGEE in the germline V gene. The germline V and J ends were trimmed by 0 bases and 4 bases, with 8 bases remaining between them. This CDR3 is built from 14 residues. The CDR3 reads CASSVGGINQPQHF. The CDR3, as DNA: TGTGCCAGCAGCGTAGGGGGGATTAATCAGCCCCAGCATTTT.

The rearrangement joins TRBV27 to TRBJ1-2; the match to TRBD1 covers 10 bases. Germline V gives CDR1 MNHEY, CDR2 SMNVEV (reference sequence). This CDR3 contains 15 residues. The trim removed 0 bases at V and 7 bases at J, leaving 5 bases unmatched. The CDR3 DNA is TGTGCCAGCAGTTTATCGCCGGGACAGGGGTTTGGCTACACCTTC. The encoded protein is CASSLSPGQGFGYTF.

This clone was counted once. V is TRBV6-5 and J is TRBJ2-5; TRBD1 matches at 8 bases. Germline V gene lookup returns CDR1 MNHEY and CDR2 SVGAGI. The CDR3 has 15 amino acids. V shed 2 bases and J 4 bases; nucleotides not matched to a gene: 6. CDR3 bases: TGTGCCAGCAGTTACGTTGGACAGGGAGGAGAGACCCAGTACTTC. Translation: CASSYVGQGGETQYF.

As DNA, the CDR3 is TGCGCCAGCAGCCAAGATGGGGGGGCAGCATACACTGAAGCTTTCTTT. Residues: CASSQDGGAAYTEAFF. This chain links TRBV4-3 with TRBJ1-1; D perhaps matches TRBD1 (6 bases). Trimming stripped 0 bases from V and 3 bases from J, with 14 bases between. Looked up from germline, CDR1 is LGHNA and CDR2 is YSLEER. CDR3 length: 16 amino acids.

This rearrangement joins TRBV2 to TRBJ2-1; TRBD2 matches at 7 bases. The CDR3 is 16 residues long. V trimming: 4 bases; J trimming: 3 bases; junction bases outside the gene matches: 9. Germline CDR1 SNHLY, CDR2 FYNNEI. Here the CDR3 reads CASSANYGGFYNEQFF. The CDR3 DNA follows: TGTGCCAGCAGTGCTAATTACGGGGGGTTCTACAATGAGCAGTTCTTC.

This chain links TRBV6-5 with TRBJ1-1; D gene unclear. CDR1 is MNHEY and CDR2 is SVGAGI in the germline V gene. V was cut by 0 bases and J by 3 bases, with 11 bases left in between. The CDR3 extends over 15 amino acids. CDR3 sequence (DNA): TGTGCCAGCAGTTACTCGGCTGGAATCGACACTGAAGCTTTCTTT. Amino acids: CASSYSAGIDTEAFF.

V usage is TRBV19 and J usage is TRBJ1-1, with D unclear. Germline V gives CDR1 LNHDA, CDR2 SQIVND (reference sequence). This CDR3 comprises 15 residues. Trimming removed 3 bases at V and 1 base at J, with 12 bases between. DNA of the CDR3: TGTGCCAGTAGTATCCAACCTACAGCGAACACTGAAGCTTTCTTT. Protein: CASSIQPTANTEAFF.

This clone was detected only once. The CDR3 bases are TGTGCCAGCAGCCCGAGCGGGGCCCCCTACAATGAGCAGTTCTTC. Protein sequence: CASSPSGAPYNEQFF. The J gene is TRBJ2-1, the V gene TRBV28; 7 bases match TRBD2. This CDR3 comprises 15 residues. V dropped 6 bases and J dropped 2; count of bases not matched to a gene: 7. Germline loops: CDR1 MDHEN, CDR2 SYDVKM.

The rearrangement joins TRBV5-1 to TRBJ2-7, with D tentatively TRBD1 (5 bases). CDR1 is SGHRS and CDR2 is YFSETQ in the germline V gene. Trimming pared 3 bases from V and 5 bases from J, leaving 18 bases between. The CDR3 length is 15 residues. The CDR3 reads CASSSPSQGTDEQYF. The CDR3 bases are TGCGCCAGCAGCTCCCCGTCTCAGGGAACCGACGAGCAGTACTTC.

The chain couples TRBV7-9 to TRBJ1-1, with TRBD1 identical over 7 bases. Germline loops: CDR1 SEHNR, CDR2 FQNEAQ (reference sequence). The junction had 10 bases not matched to a gene; V was cut back by 5 bases and J by 1 base. The CDR3 runs to 16 residues. CDR3 bases: TGTGCCAGCAGCGTAGTGGGGGGACAGAAGAACACTGAAGCTTTCTTT. This sequence encodes CASSVVGGQKNTEAFF.

The chain couples TRBV28 to TRBJ2-3, with 7 bases aligning to TRBD1. V gave up 4 bases and J gave up 0 bases; unmatched junction bases: 7. Per the germline V gene, CDR1 is MDHEN and CDR2 is SYDVKM. The CDR3 is 16 amino acids. The chain's CDR3 is CASSSRTGSSTDTQYF. The DNA for the CDR3 is TGTGCCAGCAGTTCCCGGACAGGCTCAAGCACAGATACGCAGTATTTT.

The count of this clone is one. This chain links TRBV4-3 with TRBJ2-2; TRBD2 is a possible D gene (6 bases). The CDR3 covers 16 residues. CDR1 LGHNA and CDR2 YSLEER come from the germline V gene. V lost 4 bases to trimming and J lost 5 bases, with 17 bases between them. CDR3 coding DNA: TGCGCCAGCAGCCTATCTAGGGACTTTTCTACCGGGGAGCTGTTTTTT. Translating it yields CASSLSRDFSTGELFF.